A selection of T cell receptor beta chains follows, all from one sample in a study of cytomegalovirus exposure and HLA in healthy donors. TCRdb's table, derived via immunoSEQ multiplex PCR, lists solely in-frame clones and lacks some. Among more than 150,000 clones, over 70% were seen once, and the ten largest hold roughly 1.4%. Sequencing was carried out using PBMCs. These receptors were obtained from a man aged 45-65 years in good health and CMV-seropositive. The CDR3 runs from the conserved cysteine through the conserved F or W. The order of the fields is clone size, V gene, J gene, D gene, CDR3 protein, CDR3 DNA. The D gene is left open where the match is weak. A clone size is listed for some rows: how often the clone was seen (once, few, many), or a class if it is expanded.

clone_size: .; v_call: TRBV9; j_call: TRBJ2-2; d_call: .; cdr3_aa: CASSASGTRGSGELFF; cdr3_nt: TGTGCCAGCAGCGCCTCCGGGACCAGGGGCTCCGGGGAGCTGTTTTTT
clone_size: .; v_call: TRBV5-1; j_call: TRBJ1-1; d_call: .; cdr3_aa: CASTGAGTLNTEAFF; cdr3_nt: TGCGCCAGCACAGGGGCCGGGACGCTGAACACTGAAGCTTTCTTT
clone_size: few; v_call: TRBV29-1; j_call: TRBJ2-3; d_call: TRBD1; cdr3_aa: CSVAGGGVYYTQYF; cdr3_nt: TGCAGCGTTGCAGGGGGCGGAGTGTACTATACGCAGTATTTT
clone_size: few; v_call: TRBV4-3; j_call: TRBJ2-7; d_call: TRBD2; cdr3_aa: CASSPGTTSDPHF; cdr3_nt: TGCGCCAGCAGTCCCGGGACTACCTCCGACCCGCACTTC
clone_size: .; v_call: TRBV18; j_call: TRBJ2-1; d_call: TRBD2; cdr3_aa: CASSPPRAGVRNEQFF; cdr3_nt: TGTGCCAGCTCACCACCGAGGGCGGGAGTCCGCAATGAGCAGTTCTTC
clone_size: .; v_call: TRBV5-6; j_call: TRBJ2-1; d_call: .; cdr3_aa: CASSTKPLAYYNEQFF; cdr3_nt: TGTGCCAGCAGCACGAAACCGCTAGCATATTACAATGAGCAGTTCTTC
clone_size: .; v_call: TRBV5-1; j_call: TRBJ2-7; d_call: TRBD1; cdr3_aa: CASSRRDRAYEQYF; cdr3_nt: TGCGCCAGCAGCCGCCGGGACAGGGCGTACGAGCAGTACTTC
clone_size: .; v_call: TRBV7-6; j_call: TRBJ1-5; d_call: .; cdr3_aa: CASSLGRYNQPQHF; cdr3_nt: TGTGCCAGCAGCTTAGGGCGGTACAATCAGCCCCAGCATTTT
clone_size: .; v_call: TRBV5-4; j_call: TRBJ2-2; d_call: TRBD2; cdr3_aa: CASSLGTSVTGELFF; cdr3_nt: TGTGCCAGCAGCTTGGGGACTAGCGTCACCGGGGAGCTGTTTTTT
clone_size: .; v_call: TRBV19; j_call: TRBJ2-1; d_call: .; cdr3_aa: CASSGYTSSAYNEQFF; cdr3_nt: TGTGCCAGTAGCGGGTACACTAGTAGTGCCTACAATGAGCAGTTCTTC
clone_size: .; v_call: TRBV19; j_call: TRBJ2-5; d_call: TRBD2; cdr3_aa: CASSIDGTPGGTQYF; cdr3_nt: TGTGCCAGTAGTATTGACGGGACCCCGGGGGGGACCCAGTACTTC
clone_size: .; v_call: TRBV5-1; j_call: TRBJ1-2; d_call: .; cdr3_aa: CASSAREGGYTF; cdr3_nt: TGCGCCAGCAGCGCCAGGGAGGGTGGCTACACCTTC
clone_size: .; v_call: TRBV7-8; j_call: TRBJ2-5; d_call: TRBD2; cdr3_aa: CASSLAGGPGETQYF; cdr3_nt: TGTGCCAGCAGCCTAGCGGGGGGGCCGGGAGAGACCCAGTACTTC
clone_size: .; v_call: TRBV30; j_call: TRBJ1-2; d_call: TRBD1; cdr3_aa: CAWSRPGTGAGNGYTF; cdr3_nt: TGTGCCTGGAGTCGCCCTGGGACAGGGGCTGGTAATGGCTACACCTTC
clone_size: .; v_call: TRBV28; j_call: TRBJ2-6; d_call: TRBD2; cdr3_aa: CATASASGSSGANVLTF; cdr3_nt: TGTGCCACCGCCAGTGCTAGCGGGAGCTCTGGGGCCAACGTCCTGACTTTC
clone_size: few; v_call: TRBV5-8; j_call: TRBJ2-3; d_call: .; cdr3_aa: CASSLHRRSTDTQYF; cdr3_nt: TGTGCCAGCAGCTTGCATCGGAGGAGCACAGATACGCAGTATTTT
clone_size: .; v_call: TRBV9; j_call: TRBJ2-1; d_call: TRBD2; cdr3_aa: CASSVSPLAGTGSEQFF; cdr3_nt: TGTGCCAGCAGCGTATCCCCACTAGCGGGCACGGGGAGTGAGCAGTTCTTC
clone_size: .; v_call: TRBV28; j_call: TRBJ1-2; d_call: TRBD1; cdr3_aa: CASSPTQGHYGYTF; cdr3_nt: TGTGCCAGCAGTCCCACACAGGGGCACTATGGCTACACCTTC
clone_size: .; v_call: TRBV28; j_call: TRBJ2-2; d_call: .; cdr3_aa: CATLGRGNTGELFF; cdr3_nt: TGTGCCACCTTAGGCAGGGGTAACACCGGGGAGCTGTTTTTT
clone_size: .; v_call: TRBV5-1; j_call: TRBJ2-5; d_call: .; cdr3_aa: CASSLAPQETQYF; cdr3_nt: TGCGCCAGCAGCTTGGCCCCTCAAGAGACCCAGTACTTC
clone_size: .; v_call: TRBV7-7; j_call: TRBJ2-1; d_call: TRBD2; cdr3_aa: CASSLGLAGPYNEQFF; cdr3_nt: TGTGCTAGCAGCTTGGGACTAGCGGGACCCTACAATGAGCAGTTCTTC
clone_size: .; v_call: TRBV29-1; j_call: TRBJ2-7; d_call: .; cdr3_aa: CSVEMEDYEQYF; cdr3_nt: TGCAGCGTTGAGATGGAGGACTACGAGCAGTACTTC
clone_size: .; v_call: TRBV6-1; j_call: TRBJ1-1; d_call: .; cdr3_aa: CASSEGPLRTEAFF; cdr3_nt: TGTGCCAGCAGTGAAGGGCCATTGAGGACTGAAGCTTTCTTT
clone_size: .; v_call: TRBV28; j_call: TRBJ2-7; d_call: TRBD2; cdr3_aa: CASSTPTSAYYEQYF; cdr3_nt: TGTGCCAGCAGCACACCGACTAGCGCTTACTACGAGCAGTACTTC
clone_size: once; v_call: TRBV30; j_call: TRBJ2-7; d_call: TRBD1; cdr3_aa: CAWSAGQHYEQYF; cdr3_nt: TGTGCCTGGAGTGCGGGACAGCACTACGAGCAGTACTTC
clone_size: once; v_call: TRBV9; j_call: TRBJ1-2; d_call: .; cdr3_aa: CASSSRDRGYGYTF; cdr3_nt: TGTGCCAGCAGCTCCAGGGATAGGGGGTATGGCTACACCTTC
clone_size: .; v_call: TRBV7-2; j_call: TRBJ2-7; d_call: TRBD2; cdr3_aa: CASSPRTSGPYEQYF; cdr3_nt: TGTGCCAGCAGCCCTCGAACTAGCGGCCCCTACGAGCAGTACTTC
clone_size: few; v_call: TRBV7-2; j_call: TRBJ2-7; d_call: .; cdr3_aa: CASSLRDSHYEQYF; cdr3_nt: TGTGCCAGCAGCTTAAGGGACTCTCACTACGAGCAGTACTTC
clone_size: .; v_call: TRBV6-5; j_call: TRBJ1-4; d_call: .; cdr3_aa: CASSYRENEKLFF; cdr3_nt: TGTGCCAGCAGTTACAGGGAGAATGAAAAACTGTTTTTT
clone_size: .; v_call: TRBV5-4; j_call: TRBJ1-1; d_call: TRBD1; cdr3_aa: CASSKEGAREAFF; cdr3_nt: TGTGCCAGCAGCAAGGAGGGGGCGAGGGAAGCTTTCTTT
clone_size: .; v_call: TRBV25-1; j_call: TRBJ2-5; d_call: .; cdr3_aa: CASPSEQETQYF; cdr3_nt: TGTGCCAGCCCCAGCGAACAAGAGACCCAGTACTTC